The 2 T cell receptor beta chains given below trace back to one sample, sequenced in a study of cytotoxic CD8 clonotypes in ibrutinib-treated CLL. Some clones are missing from TCRdb's copy, which holds only in-frame ones; the method was immunoSEQ multiplex PCR. The table records roughly 150,000 clones, approximately 80% of them present only once. This specimen was PBMCs, taken after 24 months of ibrutinib treatment. The receptor set was obtained from a human donor with chronic lymphocytic leukemia.

The table lists this clone with a count of one. The V call is TRBV28, the J call TRBJ1-1; 7 bases fit TRBD1. This CDR3 comprises 14 residues. V gave up 5 bases and J gave up 4 bases; unmatched junction bases: 7. Per the germline V gene, CDR1 is MDHEN and CDR2 is SYDVKM. CDR3 amino acids: CASSPPAGGTEAFF. CDR3 sequence (DNA): TGTGCCAGCAGTCCGCCCGCAGGGGGCACTGAAGCTTTCTTT.

The chain employs TRBV15 and TRBJ2-7; 12 bases match TRBD2. Germline V gene sequence: CDR1 LNHNV, CDR2 YYDKDF (reference sequence). Trimming took 5 bases from V and 0 from J; bases not matched to a gene: 14. The CDR3 covers 19 residues. The CDR3 is CATSPWALAGGVSSYEQYF. In nucleotides, the CDR3 is TGTGCCACCAGCCCATGGGCGCTAGCGGGAGGGGTATCCTCCTACGAGCAGTACTTC.